The TCR beta chain described here comes from a study of T cell responses to AZD1222 COVID-19 vaccine. Study observations and caveats: Possibly, clonal diversity was underestimated; donors were largely white British and included more females. Repertoire sampling happened only post peak T cell response.

Germline V gene sequence: CDR1 SNHLY, CDR2 FYNNEI. The CDR3 consists of 17 residues. The junction had 15 bases not matched to a gene; V was cut back by 6 bases and J by 5 bases. The table came from immunoSEQ multiplex PCR; TCRdb's copy has only in-frame clones and leaves some out. Of 100,000 to 120,000 clones listed, around 93% are singletons. In regard to this clone: Its antigen remains unidentified.

Sequenced material: peripheral blood, taken 28 days after the second AZD1222 dose. The clonotype was recovered from an adult who received the AZD1222 COVID-19 vaccine. V is TRBV2 and J is TRBJ1-1; 10 positions agree with TRBD1. The CDR3, as DNA: TGTGCCAGCAGACCTCCTCCGGGACAGGGGTGGTGGACTGAAGCTTTCTTT. Translated, it gives CASRPPPGQGWWTEAFF.